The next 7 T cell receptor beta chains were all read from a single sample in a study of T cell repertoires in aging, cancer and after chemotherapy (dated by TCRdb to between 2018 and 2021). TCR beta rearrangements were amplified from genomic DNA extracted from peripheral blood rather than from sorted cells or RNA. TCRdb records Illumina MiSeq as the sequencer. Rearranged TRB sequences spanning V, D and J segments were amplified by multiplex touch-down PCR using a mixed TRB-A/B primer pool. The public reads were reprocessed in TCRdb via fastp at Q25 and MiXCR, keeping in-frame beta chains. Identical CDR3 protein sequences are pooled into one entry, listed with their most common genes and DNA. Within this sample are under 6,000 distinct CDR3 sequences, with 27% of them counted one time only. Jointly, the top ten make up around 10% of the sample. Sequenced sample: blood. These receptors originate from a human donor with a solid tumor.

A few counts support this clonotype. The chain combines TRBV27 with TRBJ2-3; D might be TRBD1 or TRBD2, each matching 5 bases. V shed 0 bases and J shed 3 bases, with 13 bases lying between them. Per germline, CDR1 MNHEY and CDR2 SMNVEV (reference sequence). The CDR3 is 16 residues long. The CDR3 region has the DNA TGTGCCAGCAGTTTATCATGGGGGAGTGGTACAGATACGCAGTATTTT. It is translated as CASSLSWGSGTDTQYF.

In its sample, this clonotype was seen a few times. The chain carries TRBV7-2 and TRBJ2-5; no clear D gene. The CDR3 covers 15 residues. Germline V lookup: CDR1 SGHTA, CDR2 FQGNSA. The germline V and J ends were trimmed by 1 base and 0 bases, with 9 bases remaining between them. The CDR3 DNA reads TGTGCCAGCAGCTTAGTCGGCAGAAACCAAGAGACCCAGTACTTC. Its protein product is CASSLVGRNQETQYF.

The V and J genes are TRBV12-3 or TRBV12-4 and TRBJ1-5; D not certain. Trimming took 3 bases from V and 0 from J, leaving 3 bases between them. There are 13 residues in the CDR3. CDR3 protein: CASSFTSNQPQHF. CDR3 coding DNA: TGTGCCAGCAGTTTCACTAGCAATCAGCCCCAGCATTTT.

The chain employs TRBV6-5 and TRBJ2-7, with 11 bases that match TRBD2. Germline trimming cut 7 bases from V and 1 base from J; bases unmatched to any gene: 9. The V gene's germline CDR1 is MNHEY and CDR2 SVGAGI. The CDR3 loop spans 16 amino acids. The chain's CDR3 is CASKTTSGGLSYEQYF. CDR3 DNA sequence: TGTGCCAGCAAGACCACTAGCGGGGGTTTATCCTACGAGCAGTACTTC.

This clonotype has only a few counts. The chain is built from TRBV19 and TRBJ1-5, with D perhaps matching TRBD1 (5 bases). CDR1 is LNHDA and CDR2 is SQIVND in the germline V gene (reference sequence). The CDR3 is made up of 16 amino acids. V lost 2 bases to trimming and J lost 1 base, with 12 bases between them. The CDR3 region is CASSIRGAGSNQPQHF. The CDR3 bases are TGTGCCAGTAGTATAAGAGGGGCGGGGAGCAATCAGCCCCAGCATTTT.

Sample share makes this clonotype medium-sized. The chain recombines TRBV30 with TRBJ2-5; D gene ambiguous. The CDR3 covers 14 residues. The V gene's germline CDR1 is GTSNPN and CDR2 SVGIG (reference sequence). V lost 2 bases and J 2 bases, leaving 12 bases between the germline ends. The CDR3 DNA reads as TGTGCCTGGAGTACGGGCAGGACGCAAGAGACCCAGTACTTC. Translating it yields CAWSTGRTQETQYF.

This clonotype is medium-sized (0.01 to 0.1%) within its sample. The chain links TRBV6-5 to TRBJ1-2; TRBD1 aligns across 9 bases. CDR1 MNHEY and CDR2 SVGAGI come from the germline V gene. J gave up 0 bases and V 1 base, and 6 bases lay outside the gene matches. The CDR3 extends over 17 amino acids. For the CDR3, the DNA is TGTGCCAGCAGTTACTTCGCTAACAGGGGGCCTAACTATGGCTACACCTTC. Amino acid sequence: CASSYFANRGPNYGYTF.